This T cell receptor beta chain was sequenced for a study of shared clonotypes between healthy human individuals. Study-level information: The composition of the donors was two women and a few men aged 18 to 49. There were three CD4 naive, three CD4 memory, two CD8 naive and one CD8 memory plates per donor.

TCRdb's table, derived via immunoSEQ multiplex PCR, lists solely in-frame clones and lacks some. This table holds some 2.1 million clones, 85% to 95% found once. Study findings and constraints: Sorted-subset sequencing was shown by rarefaction to be incomplete despite large depth.

The CD4+ fraction was divided into a CD45RA+ naive subset and a CD45RA-negative memory subset. V shed 5 bases and J shed 3 bases, with 11 bases lying between them. The CDR3 runs 13 residues. Germline CDR1 reads SGHNT; CDR2 reads YENEEA. To note about this clone: Its antigen is as yet unknown.

The clonotype comes from a man aged 18 to 30 in good health. The sequenced material came from naive CD4+ T cells sorted from blood. The subset was: CD45RA+ positively selected. This chain joins TRBV11-3 and TRBJ2-7; a weak D match, TRBD1 (6 bases). In DNA form, the CDR3 reads TGTGCCAGCAGCATTGACAGGAACTACGAGCAGTACTTC. Its translation is CASSIDRNYEQYF.